This TCR beta chain is drawn from a study of blood T cell repertoires in COVID-19. CDR3 length: 13 amino acids. Trimming removed 3 bases from V and 0 bases from J, with 5 bases in between. The protocol was immunoSEQ multiplex PCR, while the TCRdb copy is restricted to in-frame clones and leaves out a portion. The data show fewer than 350,000 clones, with roughly nine tenths seen just once and approximately 12% held by the top ten. The material sequenced was peripheral blood. The receptor's source is a woman aged 25-40 years with COVID-19, enrolled during active disease. The rearrangement links TRBV12-3 or TRBV12-4 to TRBJ1-1; unclear D gene. DNA for the CDR3: TGTGCCAGCAGTTTTACGGTGAACACTGAAGCTTTCTTT. This encodes CASSFTVNTEAFF.